Following are 26 T cell receptor beta chains from one sample sequenced in a study of blood T cell repertoires in COVID-19. TCRdb's copy holds only in-frame clones and misses some; the assay was immunoSEQ multiplex PCR. The table lists fewer than 40,000 clones, over 75% of them singletons. The sample was peripheral blood. Receptors originate from an elderly man with active or convalescent COVID-19.

The rearrangement uses TRBV5-6 and TRBJ2-7, with a weak D call TRBD1 (5 bases). This CDR3 comprises 12 residues. V lost 5 bases and J 2 bases, leaving 8 bases between the germline ends. Germline-derived CDR1 and CDR2 are SGHDT and YYEEEE. In nucleotides, the CDR3 is TGTGCCAGCAGGCAGGGCCCCTACGAGCAGTACTTC. It translates to CASRQGPYEQYF.

The V and J genes are TRBV27 and TRBJ2-7, with 7 bases aligning to TRBD2. V trimming: 4 bases; J trimming: 4 bases; junction bases outside the gene matches: 4. The CDR3 is 13 amino acids. The germline CDR1 and CDR2 sequences are MNHEY and SMNVEV (reference sequence). The CDR3 loop is CASSYREEYEQYF. Written as DNA, the CDR3 is TGTGCCAGCAGTTATCGGGAGGAGTACGAGCAGTACTTC.

The chain employs TRBV30 and TRBJ2-3; 7 positions match TRBD1. Germline CDR1 GTSNPN, CDR2 SVGIG (reference sequence). The CDR3 sequence is 17 residues long. V gave up 0 bases and J gave up 0 bases; unmatched junction bases: 9. In nucleotides, the CDR3 is TGTGCCTGGAGTGTATGGGTAGGGGGCCGGAGCACAGATACGCAGTATTTT. Protein: CAWSVWVGGRSTDTQYF.

The chain joins TRBV5-7 to TRBJ1-2; unclear D gene. TRBV5-7 is marked as an open reading frame, function uncertain. Trimming took 1 base from V and 5 from J, leaving 9 bases between them. The CDR3 has 13 residues. The CDR3 is CASSLSLRYGYTF. The CDR3 nucleotides read TGTGCCAGCAGCTTGTCTCTAAGATATGGCTACACCTTC.

This rearrangement joins TRBV19 to TRBJ2-7; TRBD2 aligns across 13 bases. Germline V gene sequence: CDR1 LNHDA, CDR2 SQIVND (reference sequence). Trimming cost V 6 bases and J 0 bases; bases outside gene matches: 11. There are 18 residues in the CDR3. CDR3 DNA sequence: TGTGCCAGTAGCCCCGGACTAGCGGGGGCCTCGAGCTCCTACGAGCAGTACTTC. This sequence encodes CASSPGLAGASSSYEQYF.

This rearrangement joins TRBV10-2 to TRBJ1-2; possible D gene TRBD1, 5 bases. From germline, CDR1 is WSHSY and CDR2 SAAADI. V gave up 10 bases and J gave up 4 bases, with 16 bases separating them. This CDR3 spans 13 amino acids. The CDR3 DNA follows: TGCGCCACACGGGGGGAATTGTCCTATGGCTACACCTTC. It encodes CATRGELSYGYTF.

The chain uses TRBV11-2 and TRBJ2-1; 8 nucleotides agree with TRBD1. With 5 bases clipped from V and 3 bases from J, the junction kept 6 bases outside the gene matches. Germline V gene sequence: CDR1 SGHAT, CDR2 FQNNGV. The CDR3 covers 15 residues. CDR3 DNA sequence: TGTGCCAGCAGCACCACGGGACAGGTCTACAATGAGCAGTTCTTC. Translating gives CASSTTGQVYNEQFF. Drawing the rest from reference TRBV11-2 and TRBJ2-1, the complete variable domain is EAGVAQSPRYKIIEKRQSVAFWCNPISGHATLYWYQQILGQGPKLLIQFQNNGVVDDSQLPKDRFSAERLKGVDSTLKIQPAKLEDSAVYLCASSTTGQVYNEQFFGPGTRLTVL.

The CDR3 sequence: CASRPGTGESGELFF. The CDR3 nucleotides read TGTGCCAGCAGACCCGGGACAGGGGAGTCCGGGGAGCTGTTTTTT. This sequence joins TRBV9 and TRBJ2-2; 10 bases line up with TRBD1. The germline gives CDR1 SGDLS, CDR2 YYNGEE. The CDR3 is 15 amino acids. Trimming at V came to 5 bases and at J to 6 bases, leaving 7 bases not matched to a gene.

The gene calls are TRBV9 and TRBJ2-1, with TRBD2 identical over 13 bases. V gave up 4 bases and J gave up 0 bases; unmatched junction bases: 7. Germline V gene data show CDR1 as SGDLS and CDR2 as YYNGEE. This CDR3 is built from 18 residues. The CDR3 protein is CASSSQTSGRSSYNEQFF. CDR3 sequence (DNA): TGTGCCAGCAGCTCCCAGACTAGCGGGAGGAGCTCCTACAATGAGCAGTTCTTC.

The table lists this clone with a few counts. The rearrangement links TRBV5-4 to TRBJ1-2; 11 positions agree with TRBD1. J lost 7 bases, V lost 4 bases, and 6 bases had no gene match. The germline V gene encodes CDR1 SGHNT and CDR2 YYREEE (reference sequence). The CDR3 spans 14 residues. Here the CDR3 reads CASSPDRGPGGYTF. The CDR3 region has the DNA TGTGCCAGCAGCCCGGACAGGGGGCCTGGTGGCTACACCTTC. Full variable domain (rest looked up from reference TRBV5-4 and TRBJ1-2): ETGVTQSPTHLIKTRGQQVTLRCSSQSGHNTVSWYQQALGQGPQFIFQYYREEENGRGNFPPRFSGLQFPNYSSELNVNALELDDSALYLCASSPDRGPGGYTFGSGTRLTVV.

V usage is TRBV6-6 and J usage is TRBJ1-4, with D possibly being TRBD1 (5 bases). In germline, CDR1 is MNHNY, CDR2 SVGAGI (reference sequence). Trimming left V 6 bases short and J 7 bases short, with 18 bases between. The CDR3 contains 15 residues. The CDR3 nucleotides read TGTGCCAGCAGAGACGCAGGGAGGATAAGTGAAAAACTGTTTTTT. As protein: CASRDAGRISEKLFF.

The rearrangement uses TRBV5-1 and TRBJ2-7, with 7 nucleotides matching TRBD1. After removal of 3 bases from V and 0 bases from J, the junction contained 6 bases not matched to a gene. CDR1 is SGHRS and CDR2 is YFSETQ in the germline V gene. This CDR3 region has 15 residues. The CDR3 spells CASSSMTGTSYEQYF. CDR3 bases: TGCGCCAGCAGCTCCATGACAGGGACCTCCTACGAGCAGTACTTC.

The J gene is TRBJ1-6, the V gene TRBV11-2; 8 bases match TRBD1. This CDR3 comprises 14 residues. V lost 1 base to trimming and J lost 14 bases; unmatched junction nucleotides: 7. Looked up from germline, CDR1 is SGHAT and CDR2 is FQNNGV. CDR3 coding DNA: TGTGCCAGCAGCTTAGGTACAGGGGGAAGGGCCCTCCACTTT. Its translation: CASSLGTGGRALHF. The full variable domain, with the rest looked up from reference TRBV11-2 and TRBJ1-6, is EAGVAQSPRYKIIEKRQSVAFWCNPISGHATLYWYQQILGQGPKLLIQFQNNGVVDDSQLPKDRFSAERLKGVDSTLKIQPAKLEDSAVYLCASSLGTGGRALHFGNGTRLTVT.

The count of this clone is one. V is TRBV2 and J is TRBJ2-7, with 9 bases identical to TRBD1. J gave up 3 bases and V 5 bases, and 5 bases lay outside the gene matches. This CDR3 has 14 amino acids. In germline, CDR1 is SNHLY, CDR2 FYNNEI. The CDR3 nucleotides read TGTGCCAGCAGTCTGGGGGACAGGGTCTACGAGCAGTACTTC. Translation gives CASSLGDRVYEQYF.

This clone was detected only a few times. This sequence joins TRBV28 and TRBJ1-2; 9 nucleotides line up with TRBD1. Germline V gene data show CDR1 as MDHEN and CDR2 as SYDVKM. V lost 6 bases, J lost 4 bases, and 9 bases stayed unmatched. This CDR3 is 15 amino acids long. The CDR3 sequence: CASSQTGGASYGYTF. DNA for the CDR3: TGTGCCAGCAGCCAAACAGGGGGCGCAAGCTATGGCTACACCTTC.

V is TRBV13 and J is TRBJ1-2; TRBD1 agrees at 7 bases. The V gene end was trimmed by 4 bases and the J gene end by 10 bases; junction bases not matched to a gene: 9. CDR3 length: 13 amino acids. The germline gives CDR1 PRHDT, CDR2 FYEKMQ (reference sequence). CDR3 sequence: CASSSGQVNDYTF. In nucleotides, the CDR3 is TGTGCCAGCAGCTCAGGACAGGTTAACGACTACACCTTC.

This chain joins TRBV5-1 and TRBJ2-1, with D uncertain. The CDR3 is made up of 13 amino acids. With 2 bases removed from V and 7 bases from J, the gap between germline ends came to 10 bases. Per germline, CDR1 SGHRS and CDR2 YFSETQ. The CDR3 nucleotides read TGCGCCAGCAGCTTCTCCTCCGGGAATGAGCAGTTCTTC. As protein: CASSFSSGNEQFF.

The CDR3 here is CASSKGQGASTAFF. The CDR3 nucleotides are TGTGCCAGCAGTAAGGGACAGGGGGCCTCGACGGCTTTCTTT. The chain carries TRBV28 and TRBJ1-1; 12 bases align to TRBD1. V lost 5 bases to trimming and J lost 11 bases; unmatched junction nucleotides: 9. The germline gives CDR1 MDHEN, CDR2 SYDVKM. This CDR3 region has 14 residues.

The chain has TRBV7-2 and TRBJ1-6; D may be TRBD1 (5 bases). This CDR3 has 15 residues. V lost 0 bases, J lost 7 bases, and 10 bases lay in between. Germline V gene sequence: CDR1 SGHTA, CDR2 FQGNSA. The CDR3 DNA reads TGTGCCAGCAGCTTAGCTGGGGCTCAGAATTCACCCCTCCACTTT. It yields the protein CASSLAGAQNSPLHF.

The rearrangement links TRBV11-1 to TRBJ2-3; D remains unclear. Per the germline V gene, CDR1 is SGHAT and CDR2 is FQDESV (reference sequence). The V end was cut by 5 bases, the J end by 2 bases, with 8 bases between. There are 13 residues in the CDR3. The DNA for the CDR3 is TGTGCCAGCAGCACCAGGTTCACAGATACGCAGTATTTT. Protein sequence: CASSTRFTDTQYF.

The chain links TRBV7-2 to TRBJ2-2; possibly TRBD2 for D (6 bases). The V and J ends lost 5 bases and 5 bases respectively, with 15 bases between them. The CDR3 covers 15 residues. Germline values: CDR1 SGHTA, CDR2 FQGNSA. The CDR3 region is CASSPRQGGTGELFF. For the CDR3, the DNA is TGTGCCAGCAGCCCCCGGCAGGGAGGAACCGGGGAGCTGTTTTTT.

The chain combines TRBV19 with TRBJ1-4, with 7 bases lining up with TRBD1. The CDR3 extends over 13 amino acids. Looked up from germline, CDR1 is LNHDA and CDR2 is SQIVND (reference sequence). J lost 7 bases, V lost 6 bases, and 5 bases had no gene match. The DNA of the CDR3 is TGTGCCAGTAGCCAGGGGACAGCTGAAAAACTGTTTTTT. Translated: CASSQGTAEKLFF.

The V gene is TRBV27, the J gene TRBJ2-1; 8 bases match TRBD2. The germline gives CDR1 MNHEY, CDR2 SMNVEV (reference sequence). The CDR3 runs to 14 residues. Losses at the gene ends were 5 bases for V and 7 bases for J; bases not matched to a gene: 7. Here the CDR3 reads CASSIMGLGNEQFF. The DNA of the CDR3 is TGTGCCAGCAGTATTATGGGACTAGGAAATGAGCAGTTCTTC.

The chain recombines TRBV13 with TRBJ2-1, with D possibly TRBD2 on 6 matching bases. V was clipped by 5 bases and J by 1 base, with 12 bases between them. CDR1 and CDR2 (germline): PRHDT, FYEKMQ (reference sequence). The CDR3 runs to 15 residues. CDR3 DNA sequence: TGTGCCAGCAGCACAAGCGGGTTATCCTACAATGAGCAGTTCTTC. It encodes CASSTSGLSYNEQFF.

Here the CDR3 reads CASSLGQGNTEAFF. The CDR3 nucleotides read TGTGCCAGCAGCTTAGGACAGGGTAACACTGAAGCTTTCTTT. The chain has TRBV7-2 and TRBJ1-1, with 7 bases lining up with TRBD1. This CDR3 has 14 residues. CDR1 is SGHTA, CDR2 FQGNSA, per germline. V was pared by 1 base and J by 2 bases, with 1 base of the junction left unmatched.

The sample holds a few counts of this clone. As DNA, the CDR3 is TGCGCCAGCAGCTTGGAGGGGCGCTTTGAAGCTTTCTTT. Its protein is CASSLEGRFEAFF. This chain connects TRBV5-1 to TRBJ1-1, with a possible D match to TRBD1 (5 bases). Germline V gene lookup returns CDR1 SGHRS and CDR2 YFSETQ. There are 13 residues in the CDR3. The ends were cut back, 0 bases at V and 7 bases at J, with 10 bases in the middle.